This TCR beta chain emerged from a study of neoadjuvant anti-PD-1 for oral cavity cancer. Overall study results and limits: Only a few patients per response group were TCR-analyzed; validation needed.

The CDR3 has 15 amino acids. Per the germline V gene, CDR1 is SGHRS and CDR2 is YFSETQ. Deletions cut 1 base from V and 4 bases from J, with 15 bases between. Cohort: HPV-negative, locally advanced oral cavity squamous cell carcinoma patients. Two replicates per tumor sample, mostly from 4.8 ug of genomic DNA. Sequenced by immunoSEQ multiplex PCR; TCRdb stores in-frame clones only, minus some. Among 7,200 or so clones listed, roughly 50% were seen once. Sample share makes this clone medium-sized. Its matching antigen is unknown. The material sequenced was tumor tissue, taken before nivolumab (anti-PD-1) treatment. The receptor was derived from a person between 40 and 79 years old with oral cavity squamous cell carcinoma. V gene TRBV5-1 combines with J gene TRBJ2-7; maybe TRBD1 (6 bases). The CDR3 coding sequence is TGCGCCAGCAGCTTGACGATCGGGACATTATACGAGCAGTACTTC. Translation gives CASSLTIGTLYEQYF.